This T cell receptor (beta chain) was captured by sequencing in a study of CD8 T cells in Susac syndrome. Study outcomes and limitations: There were 15 to 20 Susac-specific public clones in total CD8+ repertoires and several in CD8+ TEMRA repertoires. The study found that Susac CD8+ clonal expansion peaked in TEMRA cells and active patients.

Turning to this clonotype: Its antigen is not known.

The CDR3 has 13 amino acids. Deletions cut 6 bases from V and 5 bases from J, with 16 bases between. Germline V gene lookup returns CDR1 DFQATT and CDR2 SNEGSKA (reference sequence). A quantity of roughly 0.5 to 1 ug RNA underwent reverse transcription using random hexamers. Amplification of TCR beta CDR3 by immunoSEQ multiplex PCR spanned 54 Vbeta and 13 Jbeta. TCRdb analysed the immunoSEQ multiplex PCR reads with MiXCR anew, one entry per CDR3 protein. The top ten clones hold around 0.27% of a sample with 100,000 to 150,000 distinct CDR3 sequences, just under 95% of them seen once. Specimen: CD8+ T cells from PBMCs. This clonotype originated in a human donor with Susac syndrome. V usage is TRBV20-1 and J usage is TRBJ2-5; tentatively, D is TRBD2 (6 bases). Written as DNA, the CDR3 is TGCAGTGCCCGGGACTCCCCGGGCGAGACCCAGTACTTC. This encodes CSARDSPGETQYF.